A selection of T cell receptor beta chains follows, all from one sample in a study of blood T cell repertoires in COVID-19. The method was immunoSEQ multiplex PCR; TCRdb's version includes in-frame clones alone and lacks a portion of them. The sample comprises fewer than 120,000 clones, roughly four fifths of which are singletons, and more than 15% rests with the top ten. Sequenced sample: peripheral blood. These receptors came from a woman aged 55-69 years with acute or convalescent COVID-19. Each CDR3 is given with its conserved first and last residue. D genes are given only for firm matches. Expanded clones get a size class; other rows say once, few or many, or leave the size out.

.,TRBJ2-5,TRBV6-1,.,CASSSSTGGETQYF,TGTGCCAGCAGTTCTTCCACCGGGGGAGAGACCCAGTACTTC
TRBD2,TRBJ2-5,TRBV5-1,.,CASSPGTSGGAIREETQYF,TGCGCCAGCAGCCCTGGGACTAGCGGGGGGGCTATAAGGGAAGAGACCCAGTACTTC
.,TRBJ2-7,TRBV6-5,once,CASSPLGREQYF,TGTGCCAGCAGTCCCCTGGGGCGCGAGCAGTACTTC
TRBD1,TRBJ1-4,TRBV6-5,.,CASSPGQASEKLFF,TGTGCCAGCAGTCCGGGACAGGCTAGTGAAAAACTGTTTTTT
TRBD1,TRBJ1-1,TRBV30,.,CAWTSGTGVTEAFF,TGTGCCTGGACCTCCGGAACAGGGGTTACTGAAGCTTTCTTT
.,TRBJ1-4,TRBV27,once,CASSLRWAGLRFATNEKLFF,TGTGCCAGCAGTTTAAGGTGGGCAGGGCTCCGATTTGCAACTAATGAAAAACTGTTTTTT
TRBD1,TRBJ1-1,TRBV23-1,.,CARRILTGAVTEAFF,TGCGCCCGACGTATCCTGACAGGGGCGGTCACTGAAGCTTTCTTT
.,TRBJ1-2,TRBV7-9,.,CASSLGSGGPYGYTF,TGTGCCAGCAGCTTAGGATCCGGGGGGCCCTATGGCTACACCTTC
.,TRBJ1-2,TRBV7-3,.,CASSLPSGYGYTF,TGTGCCAGCAGCCTCCCCTCGGGGTATGGCTACACCTTC
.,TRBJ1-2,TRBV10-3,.,CAISNPEAGNYGYTF,TGTGCCATCAGCAACCCTGAGGCAGGGAACTATGGCTACACCTTC
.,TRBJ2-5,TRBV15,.,CATAPRETQYF,TGTGCCACCGCGCCGAGGGAGACCCAGTACTTC
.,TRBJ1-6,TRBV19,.,CASSISTVYNSPLHF,TGTGCCAGTAGTATCTCAACGGTCTATAATTCACCCCTCCACTTT
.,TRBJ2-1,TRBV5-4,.,CASSLYGGGGREQFF,TGTGCCAGCAGCCTATATGGAGGGGGGGGGCGCGAGCAGTTCTTC
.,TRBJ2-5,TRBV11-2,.,CASSLDPETQYF,TGTGCCAGCAGCTTAGATCCGGAGACCCAGTACTTC
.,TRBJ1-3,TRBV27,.,CASPRQGHSGNTIYF,TGTGCCAGTCCGCGGCAGGGCCACTCTGGAAACACCATATATTTT
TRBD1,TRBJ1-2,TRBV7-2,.,CASSSGGTADFYGYTF,TGTGCCAGCAGCTCGGGAGGGACAGCGGATTTTTATGGCTACACCTTC
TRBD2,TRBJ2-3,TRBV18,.,CASSSTSVGTDTQYF,TGTGCCAGCTCATCTACTAGCGTTGGGACAGATACGCAGTATTTT
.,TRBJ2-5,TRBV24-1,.,CATSYMETQYF,TGTGCCACCAGTTACATGGAGACCCAGTACTTC
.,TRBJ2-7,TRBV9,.,CAREGHRTRGYEQYF,TGTGCCAGGGAGGGCCACCGAACCCGGGGTTACGAGCAGTACTTC
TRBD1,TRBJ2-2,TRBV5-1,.,CASSTGQPNTGELFF,TGCGCCAGCAGCACGGGACAGCCGAACACCGGGGAGCTGTTTTTT
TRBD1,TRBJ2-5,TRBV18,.,CASSPRIDRGETQYF,TGTGCCAGCTCACCGCGGATAGACAGGGGAGAGACCCAGTACTTC
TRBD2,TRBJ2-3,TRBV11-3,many,CASAASGGTDTQYF,TGTGCCAGCGCGGCTAGCGGGGGCACAGATACGCAGTATTTT
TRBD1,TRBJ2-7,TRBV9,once,CASSPRTGTYEQYF,TGTGCCAGCAGCCCGCGGACAGGAACCTACGAGCAGTACTTC
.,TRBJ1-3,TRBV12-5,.,CASGLPGLRNTIYF,TGTGCTAGTGGTTTGCCGGGACTGAGAAACACCATATATTTT
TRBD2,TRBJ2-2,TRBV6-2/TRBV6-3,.,CASSDGLVPLEELFF,TGTGCCAGCAGTGACGGACTAGTACCCCTTGAGGAGCTGTTTTTT
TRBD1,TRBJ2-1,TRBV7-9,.,CASSLAGVGQGKYNEQFF,TGTGCCAGCAGCTTAGCGGGGGTAGGACAGGGGAAATACAATGAGCAGTTCTTC
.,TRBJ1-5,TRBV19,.,CASSIGTVNQPQHF,TGTGCCAGTAGTATAGGCACAGTCAATCAGCCCCAGCATTTT
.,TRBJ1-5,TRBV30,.,CAWSGGLANQPQHF,TGTGCCTGGAGTGGGGGCCTTGCCAATCAGCCCCAGCATTTT
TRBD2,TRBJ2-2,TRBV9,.,CASSYSGRSAGELFF,TGTGCCAGCAGCTATAGCGGGCGGTCTGCCGGGGAGCTGTTTTTT
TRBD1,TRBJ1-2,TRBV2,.,CASKTGVDYGYTF,TGTGCCAGCAAGACAGGGGTGGACTATGGCTACACCTTC
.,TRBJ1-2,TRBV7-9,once,CASSSPTGHNRYF,TGTGCCAGCAGCTCCCCGACGGGACACAATCGATATTTC
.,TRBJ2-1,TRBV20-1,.,CSATGLVEQFF,TGCAGTGCTACCGGGTTAGTTGAGCAGTTCTTC
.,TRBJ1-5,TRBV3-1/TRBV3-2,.,CASSQSPGRPQHF,TGTGCCAGCAGCCAATCCCCAGGGCGGCCCCAGCATTTT
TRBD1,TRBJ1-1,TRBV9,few,CASSVGQGLLGAFF,TGTGCCAGCAGCGTGGGACAGGGACTACTCGGAGCTTTCTTT
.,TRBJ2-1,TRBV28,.,CASRILREQFF,TGTGCCAGCCGGATCCTCAGGGAGCAGTTCTTC
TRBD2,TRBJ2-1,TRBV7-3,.,CASSFGGAVYNEQFF,TGTGCCAGCAGCTTCGGGGGGGCAGTTTACAATGAGCAGTTCTTC
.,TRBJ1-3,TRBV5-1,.,CASSLAVSSSGNTIYF,TGCGCCAGCAGCTTGGCCGTGAGTAGCTCTGGAAACACCATATATTTT
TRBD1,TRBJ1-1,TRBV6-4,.,CASRAGQGVSTEAFF,TGTGCCAGCAGAGCTGGACAGGGGGTCTCCACTGAAGCTTTCTTT
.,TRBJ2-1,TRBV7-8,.,CASSLGQDSKFF,TGTGCCAGCAGCTTAGGACAGGATAGTAAGTTCTTC
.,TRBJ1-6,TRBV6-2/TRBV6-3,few,CASSYGQGNSPLHF,TGTGCCAGCAGTTACGGGCAGGGGAATTCACCCCTCCACTTT
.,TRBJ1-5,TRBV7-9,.,CASSLSQSNQPQHF,TGTGCCAGCAGCTTATCTCAGAGCAATCAGCCCCAGCATTTT
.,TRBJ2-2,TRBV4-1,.,CASSQDRGRTGELFF,TGCGCCAGCAGCCAAGACAGGGGCCGGACCGGGGAGCTGTTTTTT
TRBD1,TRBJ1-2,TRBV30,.,CAWRGEGAYGYTF,TGTGCCTGGAGGGGTGAGGGGGCCTATGGCTACACCTTC
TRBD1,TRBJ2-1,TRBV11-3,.,CASSLGHTGAGEQFF,TGTGCCAGCAGCTTAGGGCACACAGGGGCCGGCGAGCAGTTCTTC
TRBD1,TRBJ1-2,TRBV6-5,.,CASTQGQGRYYGYTF,TGTGCCAGCACCCAAGGACAGGGCAGGTACTATGGCTACACCTTC